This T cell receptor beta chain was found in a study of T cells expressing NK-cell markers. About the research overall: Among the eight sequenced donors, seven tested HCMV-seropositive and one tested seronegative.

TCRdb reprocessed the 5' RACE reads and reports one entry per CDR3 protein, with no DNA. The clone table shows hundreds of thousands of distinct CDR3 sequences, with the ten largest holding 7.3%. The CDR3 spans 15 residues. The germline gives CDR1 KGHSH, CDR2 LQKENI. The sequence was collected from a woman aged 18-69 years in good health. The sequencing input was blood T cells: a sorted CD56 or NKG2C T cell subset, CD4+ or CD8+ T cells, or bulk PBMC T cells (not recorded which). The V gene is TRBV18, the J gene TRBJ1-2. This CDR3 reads CASSPLRTPNYGYTF.